The present T cell receptor beta chain was sequenced within a study of blood T cell repertoires in COVID-19. Turning to the study itself: T cells, B-cell-depleted T cells, or PBMCs supplied cDNA or gDNA.

V trimming: 1 base; J trimming: 3 bases; junction bases outside the gene matches: 3. The CDR3 is 15 amino acids. Per the germline V gene, CDR1 is SEHNR and CDR2 is FQNEAQ (reference sequence). Details on this clone: Being one base from a much bigger clone, this may be a read error.

Source study methods: The authors estimated nucleated cell counts from reference gene primer amplification. The method was immunoSEQ multiplex PCR; TCRdb's version includes in-frame clones alone and lacks a portion of them. D and trimming come from the DNA, and the V and J calls and clone size come from that table. The data hold some 460,000 clones, with roughly 87% observed a single time. The rearrangement uses TRBV7-9 and TRBJ2-3, with TRBD1 identical over 8 bases. The sample taken for sequencing was PBMCs or T cells enriched from blood (not recorded which). This receptor was obtained from a woman aged 18-29 years who had recovered from COVID-19. CDR3: CASSLGTGKTDTQYF. The CDR3 bases are TGTGCCAGCAGCTTAGGGACAGGGAAAACAGATACGCAGTATTTT.